The 26 T cell receptor beta chains in this list originate from one sample, sequenced in a study of T-cell memory formation after mild COVID-19. A single record per CDR3 protein comes from TCRdb applying MiXCR to the 5' RACE reads. The table records under 250,000 distinct CDR3 sequences, around 10% of them present only once. Sequencing was carried out using PBMCs or a T cell subset sorted from them (not recorded which). The receptors come from a man aged 18 to 30 who had mild COVID-19 (a few samples of this study predate the infection). Cell type and time point are not known.

This clonotype was recorded a few times. V and J are TRBV7-9 and TRBJ2-5, with TRBD2 matching 7 bases. V lost 10 bases to trimming and J lost 7 bases; unmatched junction nucleotides: 12. CDR1 is SEHNR, CDR2 FQNEAQ, per germline (reference sequence). The CDR3 is 13 residues long. DNA of the CDR3: TGTGCCACCCCAGCGGGGCCTGGGAGGACCCAGTACTTC. It translates to CATPAGPGRTQYF.

This clonotype was seen a few times. This chain uses TRBV7-9 with TRBJ1-1, with a possible D match to TRBD1 (5 bases). The germline V gene encodes CDR1 SEHNR and CDR2 FQNEAQ (reference sequence). V shed 0 bases and J shed 4 bases, with 27 bases lying between them. This CDR3 spans 20 amino acids. In DNA, the CDR3 is TGTGCCAGCAGCTTAGCGCTAGGACACATCTCAAGGGCATGGGCCACTGAAGCTTTCTTT. Protein product: CASSLALGHISRAWATEAFF.

This clonotype was recorded a few times. V and J are TRBV4-3 and TRBJ1-6; 7 bases are shared with TRBD1. The CDR3 extends over 16 amino acids. Looked up from germline, CDR1 is LGHNA and CDR2 is YSLEER. Germline trimming cut 3 bases from V and 7 bases from J; bases unmatched to any gene: 9. The CDR3 sequence is CASSHEPTGRNSPLHF. CDR3 sequence (DNA): TGCGCCAGCAGCCATGAGCCGACAGGGAGGAATTCACCCCTCCACTTT.

This clonotype was recorded a few times. The genes are TRBV4-3 and TRBJ1-2; D may be TRBD1 (5 bases). The CDR3 runs to 13 residues. Trimming removed 2 bases from V and 8 bases from J, with 12 bases in between. The V gene's germline CDR1 is LGHNA and CDR2 YSLEER. The CDR3 region has the DNA TGCGCCAGCAGCCAAAGGGTCGGGGGAGGCTACACCTTC. Amino acids: CASSQRVGGGYTF.

This chain connects TRBV9 to TRBJ2-1, with no clear D. Germline values: CDR1 SGDLS, CDR2 YYNGEE. This CDR3 has 14 amino acids. V lost 4 bases to trimming and J lost 2 bases, with 10 bases between them. The CDR3 region has the DNA TGTGCCAGCAGCCCCCGGCAGACCTACAATGAGCAGTTCTTC. Its translation is CASSPRQTYNEQFF.

This clonotype turned up a few times. The rearrangement links TRBV24-1 to TRBJ1-6; 7 bases fit TRBD1. The germline gives CDR1 KGHDR, CDR2 SFDVKD. The CDR3 consists of 16 residues. J lost 9 bases, V lost 4 bases, and 11 bases had no gene match. The CDR3 is CATSEGDSRRGSPLHF. The DNA for the CDR3 is TGTGCCACCAGTGAGGGGGACAGCCGACGGGGTTCACCCCTCCACTTT.

This clonotype was counted only a few times. The chain uses TRBV18 and TRBJ1-5, with 7 positions matching TRBD1. The CDR3 loop spans 15 amino acids. From germline, CDR1 is KGHSH and CDR2 LQKENI. The V and J ends lost 5 bases and 1 base, in that order; junction bases with no gene match: 5. The CDR3: CASSSDRVSNQPQHF. The CDR3 DNA follows: TGTGCCAGCTCATCAGACAGGGTGAGCAATCAGCCCCAGCATTTT.

This chain links TRBV6-6 with TRBJ1-4, with D hard to call. CDR3 length: 13 residues. Germline CDR1 and CDR2: MNHNY and SVGAGI (reference sequence). Trimming pared 2 bases from V and 8 bases from J, leaving 9 bases between. CDR3 region: CASSYMEEEKLFF. CDR3 DNA: TGTGCCAGCAGTTACATGGAAGAAGAAAAACTGTTTTTT.

Note on this clonotype: A much larger clonotype is one base distant, so this may be a read error. The CDR3 bases are TGTGCCAGCAGATTTGAGGGGCGCGAGCAGTACTTC. This encodes CASRFEGREQYF. The rearrangement joins TRBV7-9 to TRBJ2-7; D might be TRBD1 or TRBD2, each matching 5 bases. From germline, CDR1 is SEHNR and CDR2 FQNEAQ (reference sequence). V was trimmed by 6 bases and J by 6 bases, leaving 12 bases between them. The CDR3 spans 12 residues.

This clonotype was observed at least ten times. The CDR3 nucleotides read TGTGCCAGCAGCCAAGATCCGCTACTAATCCCCGCCAATGAGCAGTTCTTC. It yields the protein CASSQDPLLIPANEQFF. The chain couples TRBV4-2 to TRBJ2-1, with D unclear. Trimming stripped 0 bases from V and 6 bases from J, with 18 bases between. This CDR3 has 17 residues. The germline V gene encodes CDR1 LGHNA and CDR2 YNFKEQ.

This clonotype turned up a few times. The chain has TRBV6-5 and TRBJ2-7; 7 nucleotides line up with TRBD2. This CDR3 spans 15 amino acids. V gave up 2 bases and J gave up 6 bases; unmatched junction bases: 10. The germline V gene has CDR1 MNHEY and CDR2 SVGAGI. The CDR3 spells CASSYLGGGQSEQYF. CDR3 nucleotide sequence: TGTGCCAGCAGTTACCTGGGCGGGGGTCAATCCGAGCAGTACTTC.

This chain joins TRBV9 and TRBJ2-3, with 7 bases lining up with TRBD2. Germline CDR1 and CDR2: SGDLS and YYNGEE. This CDR3 is 15 amino acids long. J lost 2 bases, V lost 4 bases, and 7 bases had no gene match. The CDR3 is CASSTSSGYTDTQYF. CDR3 nucleotides: TGTGCCAGCAGCACCTCTAGCGGATACACAGATACGCAGTATTTT.

This clonotype occurred many times. J is TRBJ1-1 and V is TRBV5-1, with 7 bases lining up with TRBD1. CDR3 length equals 18 residues. Germline values: CDR1 SGHRS, CDR2 YFSETQ. Losses at the gene ends were 0 bases for V and 0 bases for J; bases not matched to a gene: 11. CDR3 bases: TGCGCCAGCAGCTTGGTCTTGGCAGGGGGAGACGTGAACACTGAAGCTTTCTTT. Translation gives CASSLVLAGGDVNTEAFF.

This clonotype was observed a handful of times. The chain couples TRBV20-1 to TRBJ2-4; perhaps TRBD2 as D (5 bases). The CDR3 is made up of 15 amino acids. Trimming took off 1 base at V and 1 base at J, with 11 bases between the two ends. Germline V gene data show CDR1 as DFQATT and CDR2 as SNEGSKA (reference sequence). As DNA, the CDR3 is TGCAGTGCTAGAGGCGAGCGGTGGGCCAAAAACATTCAGTACTTC. Protein product: CSARGERWAKNIQYF.

V usage is TRBV5-1 and J usage is TRBJ2-5; 8 nucleotides line up with TRBD2. Trimming removed 4 bases from V and 4 bases from J; junction bases left unmatched: 9. The V gene's germline CDR1 is SGHRS and CDR2 YFSETQ. The CDR3 spans 15 residues. The DNA of the CDR3 is TGCGCCAGCAGCCCGGTATCGGGGGGGCCAGAGACCCAGTACTTC. Protein sequence: CASSPVSGGPETQYF.

The chain recombines TRBV9 with TRBJ2-3; D is possibly TRBD1 (5 bases). This CDR3 has 19 amino acids. V was shortened by 0 bases and J by 2 bases, with 22 bases between the two germline ends. Germline lookup yields CDR1 SGDLS and CDR2 YYNGEE. In DNA form, the CDR3 reads TGTGCCAGCAGCGTAGACGGGCGCTTGGTTGACAGACACACAGATACGCAGTATTTT. Translation gives CASSVDGRLVDRHTDTQYF.

This clonotype was seen ten or more times. The V gene is TRBV2, the J gene TRBJ1-5; TRBD1 aligns across 9 bases. The J segment lost 0 bases and the V segment lost 4 bases, leaving 1 base of the junction unmatched. Per the germline V gene, CDR1 is SNHLY and CDR2 is FYNNEI. The length of the CDR3 is 15 residues. CDR3 coding DNA: TGTGCCAGCAGTGGGGACAGGGATAGCAATCAGCCCCAGCATTTT. Amino acid sequence: CASSGDRDSNQPQHF.

This clonotype has more than one count but fewer than ten. This chain's CDR3 is CSARAPPGAVGTDTQYF. CDR3 coding DNA: TGCAGTGCTAGGGCCCCACCGGGGGCGGTTGGCACAGATACGCAGTATTTT. This chain uses TRBV20-1 with TRBJ2-3, with D perhaps assigned TRBD1 or TRBD2 (6 bases each). The CDR3 totals 17 residues. With 3 bases removed from V and 1 base from J, the gap between germline ends came to 20 bases. Per the germline V gene, CDR1 is DFQATT and CDR2 is SNEGSKA (reference sequence).

This sequence joins TRBV9 and TRBJ1-4, with a weak D call TRBD1 (5 bases). Germline CDR1 and CDR2: SGDLS and YYNGEE. Trimming pared 3 bases from V and 7 bases from J, leaving 13 bases between. The CDR3 totals 14 residues. The CDR3 spells CASSAGRGGEKLFF. The CDR3 nucleotides are TGTGCCAGCAGCGCGGGACGTGGGGGTGAAAAACTGTTTTTT.

In its sample, this clonotype was seen many times. The chain couples TRBV29-1 to TRBJ2-7, with D tentatively TRBD1 (6 bases). The CDR3 has 11 amino acids. Trimming removed 6 bases at V and 3 bases at J, with 9 bases between. The germline V gene has CDR1 SQVTM and CDR2 ANQGSEA. The CDR3 loop is CSVETGYEQYF. The CDR3 nucleotides read TGCAGCGTCGAGACAGGCTACGAGCAGTACTTC.

Only a few counts were recorded for this clonotype. The V gene is TRBV6-5, the J gene TRBJ2-2, with TRBD2 matching over 9 bases. The V gene end was trimmed by 0 bases and the J gene end by 4 bases; junction bases not matched to a gene: 6. Per the germline V gene, CDR1 is MNHEY and CDR2 is SVGAGI. The CDR3 covers 17 residues. Here the CDR3 DNA reads TGTGCCAGCAGTTACTCGGTCCCTAGCGGGGTCACCGGGGAGCTGTTTTTT. Amino acid sequence: CASSYSVPSGVTGELFF.

This chain joins TRBV6-2 or TRBV6-3 and TRBJ1-2, with D uncertain. CDR3 length: 12 amino acids. Germline lookup yields CDR1 MNHEY and CDR2 SVGEGT. V was cut by 5 bases and J by 6 bases, with 10 bases left in between. The CDR3 bases are TGTGCCAGCAGTCCTCGGAAGAATGGCTACACCTTC. Its translation: CASSPRKNGYTF.

This clonotype was observed a few times. The rearrangement joins TRBV12-3 or TRBV12-4 to TRBJ2-3; 9 bases are shared with TRBD2. The length of the CDR3 is 16 residues. V gave up 6 bases and J gave up 2 bases; unmatched junction bases: 9. CDR3 sequence (DNA): TGTGCCAGCAGCCCACGGCGGGGGGGCTTCACAGATACGCAGTATTTT. Translating it yields CASSPRRGGFTDTQYF.

This clonotype was seen a few times. This sequence joins TRBV4-1 and TRBJ1-5; D remains ambiguous. The CDR3 runs to 13 residues. Germline assignment: CDR1 MGHRA and CDR2 YSYEKL. V lost 0 bases and J 3 bases, leaving 3 bases between the germline ends. The CDR3 region is CASSQDPNQPQHF. CDR3 in DNA: TGCGCCAGCAGCCAAGATCCCAATCAGCCCCAGCATTTT.

This clonotype was detected only a few times. The CDR3: CASRQGTAGWGGELFF. CDR3 nucleotide sequence: TGTGCCAGCAGGCAAGGGACCGCCGGATGGGGCGGGGAGCTGTTTTTT. The genes are TRBV12-3 or TRBV12-4 and TRBJ2-2, with D possibly called TRBD1 or TRBD2 (5 bases each). The CDR3 is 16 residues long. V lost 6 bases and J lost 7, with 21 bases in between.

This chain joins TRBV29-1 and TRBJ1-1; unclear D gene. Germline V gives CDR1 SQVTM, CDR2 ANQGSEA. V lost 6 bases to trimming and J lost 4 bases, with 12 bases between them. The CDR3 length is 12 residues. The CDR3 loop is CSVLTVPTEAFF. Here the CDR3 DNA reads TGCAGCGTGCTCACAGTTCCCACTGAAGCTTTCTTT.